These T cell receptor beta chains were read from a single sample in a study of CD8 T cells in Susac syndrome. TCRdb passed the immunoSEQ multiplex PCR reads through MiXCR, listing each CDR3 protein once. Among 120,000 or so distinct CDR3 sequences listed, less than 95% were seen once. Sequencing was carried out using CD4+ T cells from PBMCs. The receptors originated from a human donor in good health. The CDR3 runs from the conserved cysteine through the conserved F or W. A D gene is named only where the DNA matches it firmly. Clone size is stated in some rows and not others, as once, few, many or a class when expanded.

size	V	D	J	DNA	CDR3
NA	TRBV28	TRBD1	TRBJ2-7	TGTGCCAGCGTACCCGGGACAGACCAAGCCTACGAGCAGTACTTC	CASVPGTDQAYEQYF
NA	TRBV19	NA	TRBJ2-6	TGTGCCAGTAGTATGTTCTCTGGGGCCAACGTCCTGACTTTC	CASSMFSGANVLTF
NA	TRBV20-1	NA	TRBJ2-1	TGCAGTGGCATCCGGGTCCTCGCCAATGAGCAGTTCTTC	CSGIRVLANEQFF
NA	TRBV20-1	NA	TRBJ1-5	TGCAGTGCTAGAGATGACGGTAACCAGCCCCAGCATTTT	CSARDDGNQPQHF
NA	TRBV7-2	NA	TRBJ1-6	TGTGCCAGCAGCTTTAGTACGGGTTTAAATTCACCCCTCCACTTT	CASSFSTGLNSPLHF
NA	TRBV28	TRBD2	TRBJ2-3	TGTGCCAGCAGTTTAGACCTTAGCGGGAGGGCCGCAGATACGCAGTATTTT	CASSLDLSGRAADTQYF
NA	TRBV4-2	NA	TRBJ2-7	TGTGCCAGCAGCCAAGATCGAGCAGCTTACGAGCAGTACTTC	CASSQDRAAYEQYF
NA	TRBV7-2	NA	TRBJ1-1	TGTGCCAGCAGCCCTCGGGCCGAGAACACTGAAGCTTTCTTT	CASSPRAENTEAFF
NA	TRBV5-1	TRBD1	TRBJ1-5	TGCGCCAGCAGCTTGGTCTCGTATTTGGACAGGGAGATGATGTTTTATAGCAATCAGCCCCAGCATTTT	CASSLVSYLDREMMFYSNQPQHF
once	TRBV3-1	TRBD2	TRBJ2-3	TGTGCCAGCAGCCCCGGGAGGGTAGATACGCAGTATTTT	CASSPGRVDTQYF
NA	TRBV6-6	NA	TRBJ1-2	TGTGCCAGCAGTTACTCGGAGGGAGGGTTCGGCTACACCTTC	CASSYSEGGFGYTF
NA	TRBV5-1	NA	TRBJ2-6	TGCGCCAGCAGCGACGATACCTCAGGGGCCAACGTCCTGACTTTC	CASSDDTSGANVLTF
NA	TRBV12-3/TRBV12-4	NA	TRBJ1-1	TGTGCCAGCAGACGGGGGACTGAAGCTTTCTTT	CASRRGTEAFF
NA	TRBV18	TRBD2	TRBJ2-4	TGTGCCAGCTCACCACCCGTAGCGGGAGGGACGATAGCCAAAAACATTCAGTACTTC	CASSPPVAGGTIAKNIQYF
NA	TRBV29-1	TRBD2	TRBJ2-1	TGCAGCGTCCGTAGCGGGGGGGCCTCCTACAATGAGCAGTTCTTC	CSVRSGGASYNEQFF